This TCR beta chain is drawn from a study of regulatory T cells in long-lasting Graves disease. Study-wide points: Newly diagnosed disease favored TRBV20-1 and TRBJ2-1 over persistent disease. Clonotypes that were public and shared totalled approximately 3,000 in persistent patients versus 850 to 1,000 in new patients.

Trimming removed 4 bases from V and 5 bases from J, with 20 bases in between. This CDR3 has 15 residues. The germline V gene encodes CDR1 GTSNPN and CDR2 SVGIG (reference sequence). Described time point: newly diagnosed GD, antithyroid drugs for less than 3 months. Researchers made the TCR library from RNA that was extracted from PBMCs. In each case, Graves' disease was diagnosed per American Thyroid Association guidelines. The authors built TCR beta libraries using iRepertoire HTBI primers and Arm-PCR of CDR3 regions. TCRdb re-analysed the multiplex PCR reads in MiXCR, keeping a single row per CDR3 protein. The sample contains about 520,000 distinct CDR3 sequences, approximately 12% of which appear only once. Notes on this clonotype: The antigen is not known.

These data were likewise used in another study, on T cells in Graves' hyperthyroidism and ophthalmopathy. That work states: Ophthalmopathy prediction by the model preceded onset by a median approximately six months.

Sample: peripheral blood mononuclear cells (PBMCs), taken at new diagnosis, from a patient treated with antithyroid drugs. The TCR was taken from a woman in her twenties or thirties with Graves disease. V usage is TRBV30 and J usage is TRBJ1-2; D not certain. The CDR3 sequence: CAWIKNSGSFYGYTF. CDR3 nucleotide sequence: TGTGCCTGGATAAAAAACAGCGGCTCCTTTTATGGCTACACCTTC.